Presented here are 16 T cell receptor beta chains from one specimen sequenced in a study of blood T cells in healthy people across ages. A second about 7 to 11 cycle PCR used barcoded and J-beta primers. Via MiXCR, TCRdb re-called the 5' RACE reads, giving one row per CDR3 protein. The sample has about 1,600,000 distinct CDR3 sequences, about 43% seen once. The material sequenced was blood. These receptors originate from a woman between 18 and 29 years old in good health.

In its sample, this clonotype was seen a few times. The chain is built from TRBV6-1 and TRBJ1-5; tentative D call: TRBD1 (6 bases). CDR3 length: 13 residues. With 5 bases removed from V and 10 bases from J, the gap between germline ends came to 15 bases. Germline V gene data show CDR1 as MNHNS and CDR2 as SASEGT. CDR3 sequence (DNA): TGTGCCAGCAGTTCGACGGGAGGGACACCCCAGCATTTT. Amino acid sequence: CASSSTGGTPQHF.

On this clonotype itself: A read error may account for a junction end that differs from germline. This sequence joins TRBV27 and TRBJ2-1; TRBD2 agrees at 7 bases. Germline V CDR1 and CDR2: MNHEY, SMNVEV (reference sequence). The CDR3 is 17 residues long. CDR3 protein: CANSSRWEGLFYNELFF. The CDR3 coding sequence is TGTGCCAACAGTTCCCGTTGGGAGGGTCTATTCTACAATGAGCTGTTCTTC.

This chain connects TRBV4-1 to TRBJ2-5, with TRBD2 matching over 8 bases. V trimming: 1 base; J trimming: 5 bases; junction bases outside the gene matches: 3. CDR3 length: 14 amino acids. CDR1 MGHRA and CDR2 YSYEKL come from the germline V gene. CDR3 DNA: TGCGCCAGCAGCCAAGTACAGCGGGGGGAGACCCAGTACTTC. It translates to CASSQVQRGETQYF.

This clonotype has more than one count but fewer than ten. This rearrangement joins TRBV7-9 to TRBJ1-1; D possibly corresponds to TRBD1 (5 bases). CDR3 length: 16 amino acids. The germline V gene has CDR1 SEHNR and CDR2 FQNEAQ (reference sequence). The germline V and J ends were trimmed by 5 bases and 1 base, with 17 bases remaining between them. CDR3: CASSPQGSLTNTEAFF. The CDR3 nucleotides are TGTGCCAGCAGCCCGCAGGGCAGCCTGACGAACACTGAAGCTTTCTTT. Full variable domain (remainder filled in from reference TRBV7-9 and TRBJ1-1): DTGVSQNPRHKITKRGQNVTFRCDPISEHNRLYWYRQTLGQGPEFLTYFQNEAQLEKSRLLSDRFSAERPKGSFSTLEIQRTEQGDSAMYLCASSPQGSLTNTEAFFGQGTRLTVV.

The chain links TRBV4-1 to TRBJ1-5; tentative D call: TRBD1 (5 bases). The germline V gene has CDR1 MGHRA and CDR2 YSYEKL. The CDR3 runs to 15 residues. V was pared by 4 bases and J by 4 bases, with 14 bases between. The chain's CDR3 is CASSRTGGVNQPQHF. The CDR3 DNA is TGCGCCAGCAGCCGCACAGGAGGGGTGAATCAGCCCCAGCATTTT.

The V call is TRBV7-2, the J call TRBJ2-5; D is uncertain. This CDR3 region has 13 residues. The V gene's germline CDR1 is SGHTA and CDR2 FQGNSA. V lost 5 bases and J lost 5, with 12 bases in between. The CDR3: CASSVGWRETQYF. The CDR3 DNA reads as TGTGCCAGCAGCGTAGGGTGGCGGGAGACCCAGTACTTC.

This clonotype turned up a few times. The V and J genes are TRBV2 and TRBJ2-4; TRBD2 aligns across 11 bases. The CDR3 length is 16 residues. Germline lookup yields CDR1 SNHLY and CDR2 FYNNEI. J was trimmed by 3 bases and V by 7 bases; bases with no gene match: 8. As DNA, the CDR3 is TGTGCCAGCAAAGGAGGCCTAGCGGGGGGCAAAAACATTCAGTACTTC. Amino acids: CASKGGLAGGKNIQYF.

This chain joins TRBV4-1 and TRBJ2-1; D tentatively reads TRBD1 or TRBD2 (7 bases each). V shed 4 bases and J shed 8 bases, with 12 bases lying between them. Germline loops: CDR1 MGHRA, CDR2 YSYEKL. The CDR3 is made up of 13 amino acids. CDR3 sequence reads: CASSPGGAYEQFF. CDR3 in DNA: TGCGCCAGCAGCCCAGGGGGGGCTTATGAGCAGTTCTTC.

The genes are TRBV28 and TRBJ2-7, with a tentative D call TRBD2 (6 bases). Gene TRBJ2-4 matches the end of the DNA better, so the J call may be wrong. CDR1 is MDHEN and CDR2 is SYDVKM in the germline V gene. CDR3 length: 15 amino acids. CDR3 sequence: CASSPSGTSQNIQYF. CDR3 nucleotides: TGTGCCAGCAGTCCCTCCGGGACTTCCCAAAACATTCAGTACTTC.

The V gene is TRBV7-9, the J gene TRBJ1-2; 9 nucleotides align to TRBD1. J lost 8 bases, V lost 4 bases, and 17 bases had no gene match. The CDR3 contains 17 residues. CDR1 and CDR2 (germline): SEHNR, FQNEAQ (reference sequence). The CDR3 sequence is CASSSNQPPGQGSGYTF. CDR3 coding DNA: TGTGCCAGCAGCTCGAACCAACCTCCGGGACAGGGATCCGGCTACACCTTC.

A few counts support this clonotype. V usage is TRBV4-1 and J usage is TRBJ2-1; 10 bases are a match to TRBD2. Germline CDR1 reads MGHRA; CDR2 reads YSYEKL. CDR3 length: 15 residues. Trimming removed 4 bases from V and 5 bases from J; junction bases left unmatched: 5. In nucleotides, the CDR3 is TGCGCCAGCAGCCTAGGGACTAGCGCTGACAATGAGCAGTTCTTC. Translating gives CASSLGTSADNEQFF.

The CDR3 DNA follows: TGCAGTGCTAGAAAGCCAGGGGATTACTATGGCTACACCTTC. The encoded protein is CSARKPGDYYGYTF. This chain links TRBV20-1 with TRBJ1-2, with D maybe TRBD1 (6 bases). The CDR3 sequence is 14 residues long. Looked up from germline, CDR1 is DFQATT and CDR2 is SNEGSKA (reference sequence). The V end was cut by 2 bases, the J end by 3 bases, with 13 bases between.

The genes are TRBV29-1 and TRBJ2-7; a possible D gene is TRBD1 (6 bases). This CDR3 contains 14 residues. V was trimmed by 4 bases and J by 4 bases, leaving 17 bases between them. Germline values: CDR1 SQVTM, CDR2 ANQGSEA. The CDR3 DNA reads TGCAGCGTTGCGGGATCCGGACAGATTTACGAGCAGTACTTC. Translating it yields CSVAGSGQIYEQYF.

J is TRBJ1-2 and V is TRBV25-1, with a tentative D call TRBD1 (5 bases). The germline gives CDR1 MGHDK, CDR2 SYGVNS. CDR3 length: 15 amino acids. V lost 1 base, J lost 4 bases, and 13 bases lay in between. The CDR3 is CASSESRRDAYGYTF. The CDR3 coding sequence is TGTGCCAGCAGTGAATCTCGCCGGGACGCCTATGGCTACACCTTC.

This chain connects TRBV10-3 to TRBJ2-7; either TRBD1 or TRBD2 may supply D (5 bases each). Trimming removed 10 bases at V and 6 bases at J, with 16 bases between. The germline gives CDR1 ENHRY, CDR2 SYGVKD. CDR3 length: 12 residues. In DNA, the CDR3 is TGTGCCACAGCAGACGGGGCCGGCGAGCAGTACTTC. It translates to CATADGAGEQYF.

The chain joins TRBV12-3 or TRBV12-4 to TRBJ2-2; TRBD2 agrees at 9 bases. This CDR3 is built from 16 residues. The junction had 6 bases not matched to a gene; V was cut back by 3 bases and J by 4 bases. The CDR3 reads CASSFMGLAVTGELFF. The DNA for the CDR3 is TGTGCCAGCAGTTTTATGGGACTAGCCGTCACCGGGGAGCTGTTTTTT.